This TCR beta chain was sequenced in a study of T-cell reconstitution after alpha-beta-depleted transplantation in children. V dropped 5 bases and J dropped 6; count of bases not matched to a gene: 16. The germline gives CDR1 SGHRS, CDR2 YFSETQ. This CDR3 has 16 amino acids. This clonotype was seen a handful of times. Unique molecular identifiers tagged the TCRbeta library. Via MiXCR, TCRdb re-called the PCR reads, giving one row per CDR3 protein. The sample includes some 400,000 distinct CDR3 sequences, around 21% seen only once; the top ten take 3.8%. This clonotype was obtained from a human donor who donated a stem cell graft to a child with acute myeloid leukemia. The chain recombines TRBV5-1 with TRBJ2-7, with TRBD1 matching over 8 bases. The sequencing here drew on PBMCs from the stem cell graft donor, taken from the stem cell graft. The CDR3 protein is CASRPNRGVLSGEQYF. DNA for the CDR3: TGCGCCAGCAGGCCTAACAGGGGGGTTCTCTCGGGCGAGCAGTACTTC.